One sample yielded the 3 T cell receptor beta chains listed below, sequenced in a study of T cells after yellow fever vaccination. TCRdb redid the calling of the 5' RACE reads with MiXCR, one entry per CDR3 protein. This repertoire shows hundreds of thousands of distinct CDR3 sequences, about 8.3% found once; its top ten account for around 17%. Here the sequenced sample was PBMCs, taken approximately 47 days after the first yellow fever vaccination. Source of these receptors: a man aged 18 to 30 who received the YFV17D yellow fever vaccine.

This clonotype was picked up a small number of times. The J gene is TRBJ2-6, the V gene TRBV29-1; D perhaps matches TRBD2 (7 bases). Germline V lookup: CDR1 SQVTM, CDR2 ANQGSEA. This CDR3 is built from 16 residues. V lost 2 bases and J lost 0, with 11 bases in between. The chain's CDR3 is CSVETGGLSGANVLTF. DNA for the CDR3: TGCAGCGTTGAAACGGGGGGCCTCTCTGGGGCCAACGTCCTGACTTTC.

This clonotype was found many times. The chain uses TRBV4-1 and TRBJ1-2; 7 positions agree with TRBD1. V lost 1 base to trimming and J lost 6 bases; unmatched junction nucleotides: 11. CDR1 and CDR2 from the germline V gene are MGHRA and YSYEKL. This CDR3 spans 16 amino acids. The CDR3 loop reads CASSQVLRRQGHGYTF. DNA of the CDR3: TGCGCCAGCAGCCAAGTTTTACGTCGACAGGGCCATGGCTACACCTTC.

Many counts were recorded for this clonotype. The gene calls are TRBV5-5 and TRBJ2-1, with D perhaps TRBD1 or TRBD2 (5 bases each). The V end lost 4 bases, the J end lost 16 bases, and 18 bases lay between the germline ends. Germline V lookup: CDR1 SGHKS, CDR2 YYEKEE (reference sequence). CDR3 length: 12 residues. CDR3 residues: CASSLRDAEKFF. In DNA form, the CDR3 reads TGTGCCAGCAGCCTCCGGGACGCGGAGAAATTCTTC.